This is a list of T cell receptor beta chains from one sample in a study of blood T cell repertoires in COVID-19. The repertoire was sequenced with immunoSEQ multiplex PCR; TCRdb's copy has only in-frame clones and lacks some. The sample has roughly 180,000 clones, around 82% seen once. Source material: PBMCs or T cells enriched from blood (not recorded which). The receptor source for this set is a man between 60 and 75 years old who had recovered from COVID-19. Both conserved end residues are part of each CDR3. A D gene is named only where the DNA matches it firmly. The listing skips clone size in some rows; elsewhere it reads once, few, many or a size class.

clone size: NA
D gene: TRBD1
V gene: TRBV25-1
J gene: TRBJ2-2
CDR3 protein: CASSGRAGTGGTGELFF
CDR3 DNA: TGTGCCAGCAGTGGAAGGGCCGGGACAGGTGGAACCGGGGAGCTGTTTTTT

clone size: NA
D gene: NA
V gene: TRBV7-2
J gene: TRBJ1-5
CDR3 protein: CASSPQSNQPQHF
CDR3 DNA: TGTGCCAGCAGCCCTCAGAGCAATCAGCCCCAGCATTTT

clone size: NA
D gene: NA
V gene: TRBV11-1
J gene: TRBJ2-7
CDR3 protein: CASSLFRDYEQYF
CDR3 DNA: TGTGCCAGCAGCTTGTTCAGGGACTACGAGCAGTACTTC

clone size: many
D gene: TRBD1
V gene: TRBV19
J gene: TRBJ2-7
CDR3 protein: CASSPRGLEQYF
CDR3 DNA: TGTGCCAGTAGTCCAAGGGGGCTCGAGCAGTACTTC

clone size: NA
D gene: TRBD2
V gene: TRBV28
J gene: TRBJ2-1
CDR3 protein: CASSFGGSAYNEQFF
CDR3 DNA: TGTGCCAGCAGTTTCGGCGGGAGCGCCTACAATGAGCAGTTCTTC

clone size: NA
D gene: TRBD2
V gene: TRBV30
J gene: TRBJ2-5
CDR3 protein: CAWSGGLAETQYF
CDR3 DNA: TGTGCCTGGAGTGGAGGACTAGCAGAGACCCAGTACTTC

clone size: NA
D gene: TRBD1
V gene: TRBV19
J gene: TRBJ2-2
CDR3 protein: CASSIAGQGPWLNTGELFF
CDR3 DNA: TGTGCCAGTAGTATAGCGGGACAGGGCCCTTGGCTGAACACCGGGGAGCTGTTTTTT

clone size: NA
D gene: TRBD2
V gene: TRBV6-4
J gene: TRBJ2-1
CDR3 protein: CASSAVGGDEQFF
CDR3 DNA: TGTGCCAGCAGTGCCGTGGGGGGGGATGAGCAGTTCTTC

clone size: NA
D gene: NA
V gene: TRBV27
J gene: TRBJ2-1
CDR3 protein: CASSLSQGNLPIF
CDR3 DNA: TGTGCCAGCAGTCTTTCACAGGGCAACCTCCCCATCTTC

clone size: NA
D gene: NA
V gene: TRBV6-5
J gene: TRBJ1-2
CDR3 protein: CASRRGGGLGYGYTF
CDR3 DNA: TGTGCCAGCAGACGGGGTGGAGGGTTAGGGTATGGCTACACCTTC

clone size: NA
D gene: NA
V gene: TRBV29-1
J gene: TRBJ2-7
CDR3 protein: CSVSRGHEQYF
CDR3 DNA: TGCAGCGTTTCCAGGGGCCACGAGCAGTACTTC

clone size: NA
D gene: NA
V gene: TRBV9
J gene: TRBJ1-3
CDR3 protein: CASSRDRTSGNTIYF
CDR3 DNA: TGTGCCAGCAGCCGAGACAGGACCTCTGGAAACACCATATATTTT

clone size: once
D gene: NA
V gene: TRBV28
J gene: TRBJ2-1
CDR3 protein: CASSLSGNNNEQFF
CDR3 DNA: TGTGCCAGCAGTTTATCCGGGAACAACAATGAGCAGTTCTTC

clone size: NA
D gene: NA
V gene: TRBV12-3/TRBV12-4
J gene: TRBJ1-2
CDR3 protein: CASSLGVNYGYTF
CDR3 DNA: TGTGCCAGCAGTTTAGGAGTCAACTATGGCTACACCTTC

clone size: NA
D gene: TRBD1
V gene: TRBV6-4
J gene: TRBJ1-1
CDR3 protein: CASSVDRGDTEAFF
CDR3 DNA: TGTGCCAGCAGTGTGGACAGGGGCGACACTGAAGCTTTCTTT

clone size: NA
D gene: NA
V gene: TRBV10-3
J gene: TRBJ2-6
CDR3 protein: CAISVANSLSGANVLTF
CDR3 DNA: TGTGCCATCAGTGTGGCAAACAGCCTCTCTGGGGCCAACGTCCTGACTTTC

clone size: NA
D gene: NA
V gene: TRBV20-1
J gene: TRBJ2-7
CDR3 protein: CSATVYEQYF
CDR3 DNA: TGCAGTGCTACCGTCTACGAGCAGTACTTC

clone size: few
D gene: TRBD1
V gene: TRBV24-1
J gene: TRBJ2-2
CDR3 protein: CATSEDRGRNTGELFF
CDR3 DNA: TGTGCCACCAGTGAAGACAGGGGACGGAACACCGGGGAGCTGTTTTTT

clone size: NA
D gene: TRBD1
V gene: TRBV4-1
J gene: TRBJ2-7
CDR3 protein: CASSQEWGTVGYEQYF
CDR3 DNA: TGCGCCAGCAGCCAGGAGTGGGGGACAGTCGGGTACGAGCAGTACTTC

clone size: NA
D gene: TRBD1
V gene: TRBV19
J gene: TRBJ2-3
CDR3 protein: CASSILRLDRGVLTDTQYF
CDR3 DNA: TGTGCCAGTAGTATACTTCGTTTGGACAGGGGGGTCCTCACAGATACGCAGTATTTT

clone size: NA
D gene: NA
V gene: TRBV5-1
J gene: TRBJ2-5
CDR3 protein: CASSLVGAGTQETQYF
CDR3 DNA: TGCGCCAGCAGCTTGGTTGGGGCGGGGACCCAAGAGACCCAGTACTTC

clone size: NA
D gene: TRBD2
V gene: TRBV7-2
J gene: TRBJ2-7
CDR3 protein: CASSFLAGGTYEQYF
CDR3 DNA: TGTGCCAGCAGCTTCCTAGCGGGGGGGACCTACGAGCAGTACTTC

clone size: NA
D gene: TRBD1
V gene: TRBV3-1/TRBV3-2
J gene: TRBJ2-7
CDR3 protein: CASSPIPGQFHEQYF
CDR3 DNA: TGTGCCAGCAGCCCTATTCCGGGACAGTTCCACGAGCAGTACTTC

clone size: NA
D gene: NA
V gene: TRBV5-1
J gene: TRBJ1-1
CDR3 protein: CASSGGAGNTEAFF
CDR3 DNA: TGCGCCAGCAGCGGGGGCGCGGGGAACACTGAAGCTTTCTTT

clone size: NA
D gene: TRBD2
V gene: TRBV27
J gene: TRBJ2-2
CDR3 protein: CASSLLPSGSTGELFF
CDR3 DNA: TGTGCCAGCAGTTTATTGCCTAGCGGGAGCACCGGGGAGCTGTTTTTT

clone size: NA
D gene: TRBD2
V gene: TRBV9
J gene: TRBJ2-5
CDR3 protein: CASSRDLGGETQYF
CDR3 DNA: TGTGCCAGCAGCCGGGATTTGGGGGGGGAGACCCAGTACTTC

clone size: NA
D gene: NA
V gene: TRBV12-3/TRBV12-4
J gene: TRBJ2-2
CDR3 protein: CASSLTGSGELFF
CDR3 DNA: TGTGCCAGCAGTTTAACAGGCTCCGGGGAGCTGTTTTTT

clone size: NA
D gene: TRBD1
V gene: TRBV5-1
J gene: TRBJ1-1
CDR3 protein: CASSLGTGPNTEAFF
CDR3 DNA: TGCGCCAGCAGCTTGGGGACAGGGCCGAACACTGAAGCTTTCTTT

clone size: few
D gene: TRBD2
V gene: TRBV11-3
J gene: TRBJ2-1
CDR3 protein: CASSLGVGGRAYNEQFF
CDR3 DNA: TGTGCCAGCAGCTTAGGGGTCGGCGGGAGGGCCTACAATGAGCAGTTCTTC

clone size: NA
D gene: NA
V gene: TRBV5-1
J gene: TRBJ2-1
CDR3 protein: CASSQTSLPDNEQFF
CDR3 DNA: TGCGCCAGCAGTCAGACTTCTCTACCCGACAATGAGCAGTTCTTC

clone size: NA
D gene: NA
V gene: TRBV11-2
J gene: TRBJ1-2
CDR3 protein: CASSLRNYGYTF
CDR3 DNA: TGTGCCAGCAGCTTGCGAAACTATGGCTACACCTTC

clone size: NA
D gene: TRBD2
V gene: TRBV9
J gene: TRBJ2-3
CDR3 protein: CASSVEPSGGAVGTDTQYF
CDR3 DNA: TGTGCCAGCAGCGTAGAGCCTAGCGGGGGGGCTGTTGGCACAGATACGCAGTATTTT

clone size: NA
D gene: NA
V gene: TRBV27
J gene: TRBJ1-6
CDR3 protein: CASSLLSGVDNSPLHF
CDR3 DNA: TGTGCCAGCAGTTTATTGTCAGGGGTGGATAATTCACCCCTCCACTTT

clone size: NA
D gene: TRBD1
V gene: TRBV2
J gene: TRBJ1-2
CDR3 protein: CASAGQSNYGYTF
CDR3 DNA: TGTGCCAGCGCGGGACAGTCTAACTATGGCTACACCTTC

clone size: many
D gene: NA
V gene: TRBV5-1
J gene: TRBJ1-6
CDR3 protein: CASSPGQDYSPLHF
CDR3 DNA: TGCGCCAGCAGCCCGGGACAAGATTACTCACCCCTCCACTTT

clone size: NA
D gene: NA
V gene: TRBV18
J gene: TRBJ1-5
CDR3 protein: CASSPRRGNQPQHF
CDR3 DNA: TGTGCCAGCTCACCACGCCGGGGCAATCAGCCCCAGCATTTT

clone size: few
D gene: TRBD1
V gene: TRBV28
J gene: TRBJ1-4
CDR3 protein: CASRPTGGAYEKLFF
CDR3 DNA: TGTGCCAGCAGACCCACAGGGGGCGCATATGAAAAACTGTTTTTT

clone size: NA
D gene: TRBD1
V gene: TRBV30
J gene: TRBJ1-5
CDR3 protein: CAWADRGNQPQHF
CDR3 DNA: TGTGCCTGGGCCGACAGGGGCAATCAGCCCCAGCATTTT

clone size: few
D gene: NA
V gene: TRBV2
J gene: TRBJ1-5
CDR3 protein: CASSEWEAKQHF
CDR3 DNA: TGTGCCAGCAGTGAATGGGAGGCAAAACAGCATTTT

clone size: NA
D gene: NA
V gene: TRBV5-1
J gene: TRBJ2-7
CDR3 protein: CASSYDEGEQYF
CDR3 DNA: TGCGCCAGCAGCTATGACGAGGGCGAGCAGTACTTC

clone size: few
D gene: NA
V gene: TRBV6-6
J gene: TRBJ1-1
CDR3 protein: CASTVNRPTEAFF
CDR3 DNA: TGTGCCAGCACCGTAAACAGGCCCACTGAAGCTTTCTTT

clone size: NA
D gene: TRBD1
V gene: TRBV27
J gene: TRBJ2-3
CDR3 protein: CASSTGTGTDTQYF
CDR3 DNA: TGTGCCAGCAGTACCGGGACAGGCACAGATACGCAGTATTTT

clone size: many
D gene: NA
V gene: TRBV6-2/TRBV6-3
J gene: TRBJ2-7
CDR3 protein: CASTPRGGSYEQYF
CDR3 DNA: TGTGCCAGCACCCCAAGGGGGGGAAGCTACGAGCAGTACTTC

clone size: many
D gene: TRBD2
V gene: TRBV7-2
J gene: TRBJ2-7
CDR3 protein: CASSLNSFLAGVGEQYF
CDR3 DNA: TGTGCCAGCAGCCTCAACTCATTTCTAGCGGGGGTGGGCGAGCAGTACTTC

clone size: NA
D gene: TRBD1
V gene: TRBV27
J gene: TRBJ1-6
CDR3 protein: CASMTGGGYSPLHF
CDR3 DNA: TGTGCCAGCATGACAGGGGGCGGTTATTCACCCCTCCACTTT

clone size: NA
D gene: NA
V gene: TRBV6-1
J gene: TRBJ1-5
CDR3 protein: CASSEGGRDQPQHF
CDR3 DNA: TGTGCCAGCAGTGAAGGGGGCAGGGATCAGCCCCAGCATTTT

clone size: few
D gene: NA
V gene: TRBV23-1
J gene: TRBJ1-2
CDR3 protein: CASSQSRVAKWGYTF
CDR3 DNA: TGCGCCAGCAGTCAATCGCGGGTCGCGAAGTGGGGCTACACCTTC

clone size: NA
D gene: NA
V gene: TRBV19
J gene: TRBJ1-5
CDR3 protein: CASSIEGLGSKGPQHF
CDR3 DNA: TGTGCCAGTAGTATTGAGGGACTGGGATCGAAGGGACCCCAGCATTTT

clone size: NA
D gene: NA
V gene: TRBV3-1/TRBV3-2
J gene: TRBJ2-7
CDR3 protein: CASSHLHEQYF
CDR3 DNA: TGTGCCAGCAGCCACCTCCACGAGCAGTACTTC

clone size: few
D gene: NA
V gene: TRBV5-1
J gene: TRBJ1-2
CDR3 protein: CASSLDSYGYTF
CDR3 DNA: TGCGCCAGCAGTTTGGACAGCTATGGCTACACCTTC

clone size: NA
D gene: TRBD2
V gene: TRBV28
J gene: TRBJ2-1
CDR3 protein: CASSLGGDRNEQFF
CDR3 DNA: TGTGCCAGCAGTTTAGGGGGGGACCGCAATGAGCAGTTCTTC

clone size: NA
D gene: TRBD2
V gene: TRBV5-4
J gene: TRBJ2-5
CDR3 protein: CASSLQGLGETQYF
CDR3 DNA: TGTGCCAGCAGCTTGCAGGGACTAGGTGAGACCCAGTACTTC

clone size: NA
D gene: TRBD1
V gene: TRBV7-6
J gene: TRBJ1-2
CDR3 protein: CASSLGDRRGLGGYTF
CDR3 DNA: TGTGCCAGCAGCTTAGGGGATCGCAGGGGGCTCGGCGGCTACACCTTC

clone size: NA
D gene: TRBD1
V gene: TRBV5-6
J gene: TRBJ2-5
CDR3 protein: CASSQGQGGQETQYF
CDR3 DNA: TGTGCCAGCAGCCAAGGACAGGGGGGACAAGAGACCCAGTACTTC

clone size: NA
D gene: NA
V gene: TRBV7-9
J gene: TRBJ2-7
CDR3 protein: CASSSRQEQQYF
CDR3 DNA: TGTGCCAGCAGCTCTAGACAGGAACAGCAGTACTTC

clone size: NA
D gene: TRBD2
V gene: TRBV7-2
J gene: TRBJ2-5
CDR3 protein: CASSSEALGLAGGKTQYF
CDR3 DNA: TGTGCCAGCAGCTCGGAGGCTCTTGGACTAGCGGGGGGAAAGACCCAGTACTTC